Each of the 20 T cell receptor beta chains below was sequenced from the same sample in a study of T cell responses to AZD1222 COVID-19 vaccine. Sequenced by immunoSEQ multiplex PCR; TCRdb stores in-frame clones only, minus some. In the table there are 84,000 or so clones, around 90% of which are singletons. The sequencing here drew on peripheral blood, taken on day 0 of AZD1222 vaccination. These TCRs come from an adult in good health.

The chain employs TRBV28 and TRBJ2-1; D ambiguous. Trimming stripped 7 bases from V and 6 bases from J, with 10 bases between. Germline CDR1 MDHEN, CDR2 SYDVKM. The CDR3 is 12 residues long. CDR3 DNA sequence: TGTGCCAGCAATGGCTATTTCAATGAGCAGTTCTTC. Translation gives CASNGYFNEQFF.

Turning to this clone: One end of the junction does not line up with germline, which may come from a read error. The genes are TRBV7-7 and TRBJ2-5; 8 nucleotides align to TRBD1. CDR1 and CDR2 from the germline V gene are SSHAT and FNYEAQ (reference sequence). The length of the CDR3 is 14 residues. The DNA for the CDR3 is TGTGCTAGCAGCCCGACAGGGGCCCAAGAGACCCAGTACTTC. It translates to CASSPTGAQETQYF.

V gene TRBV5-4 combines with J gene TRBJ2-5; the match to TRBD1 covers 9 bases. CDR3 size: 16 residues. With V trimmed by 4 bases and J by 4 bases, 11 bases remained unmatched. Per germline, CDR1 SGHNT and CDR2 YYREEE (reference sequence). For the CDR3, the DNA is TGTGCCAGCAGCCCTGGGACAGGGCAGTTATCAGAGACCCAGTACTTC. Protein product: CASSPGTGQLSETQYF.

This clone was seen once. J is TRBJ1-4 and V is TRBV29-1; D unresolved. With 4 bases removed from V and 5 bases from J, the gap between germline ends came to 8 bases. CDR3 length: 12 residues. Germline V gene data show CDR1 as SQVTM and CDR2 as ANQGSEA. Here the CDR3 DNA reads TGCAGCGTTGGAGGGCAAAATGAAAAACTGTTTTTT. Residues: CSVGGQNEKLFF.

The chain recombines TRBV5-1 with TRBJ1-1, with no clear D. CDR3 length: 10 amino acids. Germline CDR1 reads SGHRS; CDR2 reads YFSETQ. V lost 10 bases, J lost 3 bases, and 7 bases lay in between. The CDR3 sequence is CAGPDTEAFF. The CDR3 nucleotides read TGCGCCGGCCCCGACACTGAAGCTTTCTTT.

This clone was recorded once. This chain uses TRBV2 with TRBJ2-5; D is uncertain. Germline-derived CDR1 and CDR2 are SNHLY and FYNNEI. This CDR3 is built from 14 residues. Trimming shortened V by 1 base and J by 5 bases, and 11 bases separated the two germline ends. CDR3 loop: CASSEVENRETQYF. For the CDR3, the DNA is TGTGCCAGCAGTGAAGTCGAGAATCGGGAGACCCAGTACTTC.

The gene calls are TRBV29-1 and TRBJ2-2; possibly TRBD1 for D (6 bases). Germline V gene data show CDR1 as SQVTM and CDR2 as ANQGSEA. This CDR3 comprises 15 residues. Trimming removed 5 bases at V and 0 bases at J, with 13 bases between. CDR3 DNA: TGCAGCGTTCCGACAGGTCCCCCGAACACCGGGGAGCTGTTTTTT. Translating gives CSVPTGPPNTGELFF.

The chain joins TRBV28 to TRBJ2-1; tentative D call: TRBD2 (6 bases). The germline V and J ends were trimmed by 4 bases and 8 bases, with 18 bases remaining between them. CDR1 and CDR2 from the germline V gene are MDHEN and SYDVKM. CDR3 size: 15 residues. For the CDR3, the DNA is TGTGCCAGCAGTTCCTATCGGGAGTTGAACGATGAGCAGTTCTTC. Protein product: CASSSYRELNDEQFF. The whole variable domain, remainder taken from reference TRBV28 and TRBJ2-1, is DVKVTQSSRYLVKRTGEKVFLECVQDMDHENMFWYRQDPGLGLRLIYFSYDVKMKEKGDIPEGYSVSREKKERFSLILESASTNQTSMYLCASSSYRELNDEQFFGPGTRLTVL.

The chain couples TRBV7-3 to TRBJ1-5; D possibly corresponds to TRBD1 (5 bases). This CDR3 is 13 amino acids long. Between the trimmed V and J ends, which lost 3 bases and 5 bases, there was a span of 8 bases. Germline CDR1 and CDR2: SGHTA and FQGTGA. CDR3 bases: TGTGCCAGCAGCTTGGGGGTGGATCAGCCCCAGCATTTT. Residues: CASSLGVDQPQHF.

The V call is TRBV27, the J call TRBJ1-6, with a tentative D call TRBD1 (6 bases). In germline, CDR1 is MNHEY, CDR2 SMNVEV (reference sequence). The V gene lost 6 bases and the J gene lost 7 bases, with 16 bases spanning the gap. The CDR3 extends over 15 amino acids. In DNA form, the CDR3 reads TGTGCCAGCAGCCTAGGTTGGACAGAGAATTCACCCCTCCACTTT. It codes for CASSLGWTENSPLHF.

The chain recombines TRBV19 with TRBJ1-6; 8 bases are shared with TRBD1. The junction had 4 bases not matched to a gene; V was cut back by 5 bases and J by 7 bases. The germline gives CDR1 LNHDA, CDR2 SQIVND (reference sequence). The CDR3 is made up of 14 amino acids. In DNA form, the CDR3 reads TGTGCCAGTAGTCAACGACAGGGGAATTCACCCCTCCACTTT. Protein product: CASSQRQGNSPLHF.

The V call is TRBV6-5, the J call TRBJ1-1, with TRBD1 matching over 8 bases. V lost 7 bases to trimming and J lost 4 bases; unmatched junction nucleotides: 8. This CDR3 is 14 amino acids long. Germline assignment: CDR1 MNHEY and CDR2 SVGAGI. The CDR3 DNA sequence: TGTGCCAGCACCATGGACAGGGTGGGCACTGAAGCTTTCTTT. Its protein product is CASTMDRVGTEAFF.

For the CDR3, the DNA is TGTGCCAGCAGCTTTACAAGGGTTGGAAACACCATATATTTT. Translating gives CASSFTRVGNTIYF. The chain uses TRBV11-2 and TRBJ1-3; D call uncertain. The germline V and J ends were trimmed by 3 bases and 3 bases, with 9 bases remaining between them. This CDR3 region has 14 residues. Germline V gives CDR1 SGHAT, CDR2 FQNNGV.

This chain connects TRBV7-9 to TRBJ2-7, with no clear D. Trimming took 3 bases from V and 4 from J, leaving 10 bases between them. This CDR3 has 13 residues. Germline lookup yields CDR1 SEHNR and CDR2 FQNEAQ (reference sequence). The CDR3 reads CASSLSEVYEQYF. CDR3 sequence (DNA): TGTGCCAGCAGCTTGTCAGAAGTGTACGAGCAGTACTTC.

The chain is built from TRBV24-1 and TRBJ1-1; possible D gene TRBD1, 5 bases. This CDR3 is 13 amino acids long. Germline CDR1 is KGHDR and CDR2 is SFDVKD. The ends were cut back, 4 bases at V and 1 base at J, with 6 bases in the middle. CDR3 in DNA: TGTGCCACCAGTGAGGGGGAGAACACTGAAGCTTTCTTT. Its translation: CATSEGENTEAFF.

The J gene is TRBJ1-5, the V gene TRBV28; weak D call: TRBD1 (5 bases). Germline values: CDR1 MDHEN, CDR2 SYDVKM. The V end lost 4 bases, the J end lost 7 bases, and 8 bases lay between the germline ends. CDR3 length: 12 residues. The CDR3 is CASSWGEQPQHF. CDR3 nucleotides: TGTGCCAGCAGTTGGGGCGAACAGCCCCAGCATTTT.

The rearrangement joins TRBV6-5 to TRBJ2-7; 11 nucleotides line up with TRBD1. The V segment lost 5 bases and the J segment 6 bases; nucleotides outside the gene matches: 6. Germline values: CDR1 MNHEY, CDR2 SVGAGI. There are 14 residues in the CDR3. This CDR3 is CASSKRGQGAEQYF. CDR3 DNA sequence: TGTGCCAGCAGTAAACGCGGACAGGGGGCCGAGCAGTACTTC.

The chain recombines TRBV19 with TRBJ2-1; 7 nucleotides match TRBD2. With V trimmed by 5 bases and J by 5 bases, 6 bases remained unmatched. This CDR3 comprises 14 residues. Germline V lookup: CDR1 LNHDA, CDR2 SQIVND (reference sequence). The CDR3 region is CASSGLAEHNEQFF. DNA for the CDR3: TGTGCCAGTAGTGGGCTAGCGGAACACAATGAGCAGTTCTTC.

The V and J genes are TRBV2 and TRBJ2-4; TRBD2 is a possible D gene (5 bases). This CDR3 region has 13 residues. V lost 5 bases to trimming and J lost 9 bases, with 14 bases between them. Germline CDR1 reads SNHLY; CDR2 reads FYNNEI. CDR3 DNA sequence: TGTGCCAGCAGTCGGGAAGCGCTGGGCATTCAGTACTTC. This codes for CASSREALGIQYF.

V gene TRBV9 combines with J gene TRBJ2-2, with D unclear. Looked up from germline, CDR1 is SGDLS and CDR2 is YYNGEE. Trimming cost V 0 bases and J 6 bases, with 15 bases left between them. This CDR3 has 16 amino acids. The CDR3 spells CASSVGGFTNAGELFF. In DNA, the CDR3 is TGTGCCAGCAGCGTAGGAGGCTTCACTAACGCCGGGGAGCTGTTTTTT.